This T cell receptor beta chain appears in the sequencing data of a study of spatial heterogeneity in lung cancer. The wider study: Follow-up PBMC samples were sequenced when available, at a median of approximately two years after resection. Study results and caveats: At resection, ubiquitous expanded tumor TCRs appeared in blood more than at follow-up.

Stated time point: blood at routine non-recurrence follow-up after resection. Unsorted samples of tumor, nontumor lung or frozen PBMC had their whole RNA sequenced. With respect to this clonotype: Its specificity is not known.

V was shortened by 6 bases and J by 4 bases, with 12 bases between the two germline ends. This CDR3 contains 14 residues. Germline loops: CDR1 MNHEY, CDR2 SVGAGI. Every molecule of TCR cDNA had its own unique molecular identifier. TCRdb recomputed calls from the 5' RACE reads with MiXCR, one row per CDR3 protein. The sample consists of 110,000 or so distinct CDR3 sequences, 10% to 14% of them appearing once. The receptor's source is a female donor with early-stage non-small cell lung cancer. Sample: PBMCs, taken at follow-up. This chain connects TRBV6-5 to TRBJ2-2, with D perhaps given as TRBD1 or TRBD2 (5 bases each). CDR3 sequence reads: CASSTSRGTGELFF. In nucleotides, the CDR3 is TGTGCCAGCAGCACCTCGAGGGGCACCGGGGAGCTGTTTTTT.